This TCR beta chain derives from a study of technical replicates of blood from a few donors (dated 2017 in TCRdb). The CDR3 starts with the cysteine, ends with the phenylalanine, and has 13 residues. The entry retains the CDR3 DNA only, 39 bases that are in frame from base 1. The CDR1 and CDR2 encoded by the germline V gene (reference sequence) are SGHAT and FQDESV. V and J are trimmed by 5 bases and 8 bases, and the gene matches miss 5 bases of the junction. Preparation of the library involved the immunoSEQ multiplex PCR assay. This is the immuneACCESS table as TCRdb keeps it, with only in-frame sequences that have V and J called. A part of the clones is gone; compared with another copy, unresolved V genes explain less than half, and the rest is unexplained. This sample holds 45,000 to 60,000 clones; 90% to 97% were observed only once. Jointly, the top ten make up 0.39% of the sample. Concerning this clone itself: Its antigen remains unidentified. No much larger clone exists at a distance of one base, and base qualities are not known.

This sequence was found in a human donor in good health. The sample taken for sequencing was T cells isolated from PBMCs. Recombination joined TRBV11-1 with TRBJ2-1; 8 of the junction bases match TRBD1. The CDR3 region: CASSPDRGHEQFF. The nucleotide sequence reads as follows: TGTGCCAGCAGCCCAGACAGGGGCCATGAGCAGTTCTTC.